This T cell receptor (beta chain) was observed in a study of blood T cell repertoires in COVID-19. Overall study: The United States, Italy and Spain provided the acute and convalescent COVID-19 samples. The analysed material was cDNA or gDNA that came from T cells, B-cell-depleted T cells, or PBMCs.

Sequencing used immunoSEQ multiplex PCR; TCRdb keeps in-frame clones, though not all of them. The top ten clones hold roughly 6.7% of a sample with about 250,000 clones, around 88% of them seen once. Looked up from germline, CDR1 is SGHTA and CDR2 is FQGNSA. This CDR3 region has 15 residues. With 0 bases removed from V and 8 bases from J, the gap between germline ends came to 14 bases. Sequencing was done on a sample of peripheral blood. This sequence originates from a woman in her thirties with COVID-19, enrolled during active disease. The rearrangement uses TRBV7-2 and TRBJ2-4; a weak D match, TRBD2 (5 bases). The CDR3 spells CASSLARGGGYIQYF. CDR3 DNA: TGTGCCAGCAGCTTAGCGCGTGGAGGCGGGTACATTCAGTACTTC.